The subject of this entry is one TCR beta chain. In germline, CDR1 is LGHNA, CDR2 YSLEER. V was trimmed by 4 bases and J by 5 bases, leaving 15 bases between them. The CDR3 has 14 amino acids. Sequenced by immunoSEQ multiplex PCR; TCRdb stores in-frame clones only, minus some. The table includes 40,000 to 55,000 clones, roughly 90% detected once. The sample belongs to a study of T cell changes during pregnancy in multiple sclerosis. This material consisted of peripheral blood, taken in the first trimester of pregnancy. This receptor was taken from a female donor in good health, enrolled as a control in a pregnancy study. The chain has TRBV4-3 and TRBJ2-7; D might be TRBD2 (6 bases). The CDR3 region has the DNA TGCGCCAGCAGCCGAACTACTAGCTGGCACGAGCAGTACTTC. It codes for CASSRTTSWHEQYF.